Following are 23 T cell receptor beta chains from one sample sequenced in a study of blood T cell repertoires in COVID-19. Produced via immunoSEQ multiplex PCR; TCRdb's table is partial and in-frame only. Of tens of thousands of clones listed, approximately 90% are singletons. Specimen: peripheral blood. All receptors come from a human donor in a cohort sampled during active COVID-19.

The rearrangement joins TRBV19 to TRBJ1-3; D is unclear. The V end was cut by 5 bases, the J end by 0 bases, with 11 bases between. The CDR3 runs to 15 residues. Germline CDR1 reads LNHDA; CDR2 reads SQIVND (reference sequence). CDR3 residues: CASSSQALSGNTIYF. CDR3 bases: TGTGCCAGTAGTTCCCAGGCCCTCTCTGGAAACACCATATATTTT.

The chain employs TRBV5-1 and TRBJ1-2; tentative D call: TRBD1 (6 bases). The CDR3 runs to 14 residues. The V and J ends lost 2 bases and 7 bases respectively, with 15 bases between them. Germline V lookup: CDR1 SGHRS, CDR2 YFSETQ. CDR3 loop: CASSLNTGTSGYTF. The DNA of the CDR3 is TGCGCCAGCAGCTTAAACACCGGGACATCTGGCTACACCTTC.

About this clone itself: One end of the junction does not line up with germline, which may come from a read error. The CDR3 protein is CASSLAGSLYNEQFF. CDR3 bases: TGTGCCAGCAGCCTAGCGGGGAGCCTATACAATGAGCAGTTCTTC. The chain employs TRBV11-1 and TRBJ2-1; 9 nucleotides line up with TRBD2. The V gene's germline CDR1 is SGHAT and CDR2 FQDESV (reference sequence). CDR3 length: 15 residues.

The chain is built from TRBV10-3 and TRBJ2-2; D possibly corresponds to TRBD1 (5 bases). The V gene's germline CDR1 is ENHRY and CDR2 SYGVKD. V lost 6 bases to trimming and J lost 7 bases, with 15 bases between them. This CDR3 has 14 residues. The CDR3 sequence is CAIRATGPGGELFF. CDR3 DNA: TGTGCCATCAGAGCTACAGGACCAGGCGGGGAGCTGTTTTTT.

The V call is TRBV10-1, the J call TRBJ2-7, with TRBD1 matching over 9 bases. CDR3 length equals 16 residues. Per the germline V gene, CDR1 is WNHNN and CDR2 is SYGVQD (reference sequence). The ends lost 6 bases at V and 3 bases at J; junction bases unmatched: 12. CDR3 DNA sequence: TGCGCCAGCAGCCCGAACTCGGGACAGGGAAGCTACGAGCAGTACTTC. Translated, it gives CASSPNSGQGSYEQYF.

CDR3 DNA sequence: TGTGCCAGCAGTGACCAGGGGGCTGGGATTTCACCCCTCCACTTT. Translation gives CASSDQGAGISPLHF. This chain connects TRBV6-4 to TRBJ1-6, with TRBD1 matching 8 bases. The CDR3 is made up of 15 amino acids. Losses at the gene ends were 2 bases for V and 9 bases for J; bases not matched to a gene: 6. The germline V gene has CDR1 MRHNA and CDR2 SNTAGT.

CDR3 DNA: TGTGCCAGCAGCTTACTGGCGGGGGGGAGCACAGATACGCAGTATTTT. Amino acids: CASSLLAGGSTDTQYF. V gene TRBV7-3 combines with J gene TRBJ2-3, with 9 bases identical to TRBD2. Germline values: CDR1 SGHTA, CDR2 FQGTGA. Trimming at V came to 2 bases and at J to 0 bases, leaving 3 bases not matched to a gene. CDR3 length: 16 residues.

The V and J genes are TRBV27 and TRBJ1-1, with no clear D. Trimming cost V 3 bases and J 1 base, with 6 bases left between them. There are 13 residues in the CDR3. From germline, CDR1 is MNHEY and CDR2 SMNVEV (reference sequence). CDR3 DNA: TGTGCCAGCAGTTTGCGGAAGAACACTGAAGCTTTCTTT. Amino acids: CASSLRKNTEAFF.

There are a few counts of this clone. The same CDR3 can be traced to other DNA sequences in this sample. V usage is TRBV29-1 and J usage is TRBJ2-3; D uncertain. The germline gives CDR1 SQVTM, CDR2 ANQGSEA. CDR3 size: 12 residues. V dropped 3 bases and J dropped 0 bases, with 4 bases sitting between them. The DNA for the CDR3 is TGCAGCGTTGACCCGAGCACAGATACGCAGTATTTT. It specifies CSVDPSTDTQYF.

The chain combines TRBV6-5 with TRBJ1-5; D uncertain. CDR1 is MNHEY, CDR2 SVGAGI, per germline. V shed 6 bases and J shed 3 bases, with 12 bases lying between them. CDR3 length: 14 amino acids. The CDR3 nucleotides are TGTGCCAGCAGGGCGGGGTATATCAATCAGCCCCAGCATTTT. It encodes CASRAGYINQPQHF.

CDR3 sequence: CASRQGGDSPLHF. The CDR3 region has the DNA TGTGCCAGCAGACAAGGAGGTGATTCACCCCTCCACTTT. J is TRBJ1-6 and V is TRBV12-3 or TRBV12-4; D call uncertain. CDR3 length equals 13 residues. V was clipped by 6 bases and J by 8 bases, with 11 bases between them.

The genes are TRBV19 and TRBJ2-1; no clear D gene. The CDR3 has 17 amino acids. Between the trimmed V and J ends, which lost 8 bases and 0 bases, there was a span of 20 bases. Germline values: CDR1 LNHDA, CDR2 SQIVND (reference sequence). The CDR3 DNA reads as TGTGCCAGTCGCCTGACGAGTCCGGAGAGCTCCTACAATGAGCAGTTCTTC. It is translated as CASRLTSPESSYNEQFF.

For this clone: The sample carries other DNA sequences with the same CDR3. The rearrangement joins TRBV7-2 to TRBJ1-5, with 7 bases matching TRBD1. Germline V CDR1 and CDR2: SGHTA, FQGNSA. CDR3 length: 13 residues. With V trimmed by 5 bases and J by 5 bases, 3 bases remained unmatched. The CDR3 DNA reads as TGTGCCAGCAGCAGACAGGGTGATCAGCCCCAGCATTTT. This codes for CASSRQGDQPQHF.

The V and J genes are TRBV11-2 and TRBJ1-1, with D unclear. The germline V gene has CDR1 SGHAT and CDR2 FQNNGV. The ends were cut back, 1 base at V and 5 bases at J, with 17 bases in the middle. This CDR3 region has 16 residues. The CDR3: CASSLGRLGDRTEAFF. The CDR3 coding sequence is TGTGCCAGCAGCTTAGGTCGTTTGGGAGATCGGACTGAAGCTTTCTTT.

V gene TRBV7-9 combines with J gene TRBJ1-4, with D tentatively TRBD1 (5 bases). Germline CDR1 reads SEHNR; CDR2 reads FQNEAQ (reference sequence). Trimming stripped 6 bases from V and 8 bases from J, with 28 bases between. There are 18 residues in the CDR3. The CDR3 DNA follows: TGTGCCAGCAGTGTGGGGAGCCAGATTGCCGCACGGGGGGAAAAACTGTTTTTT. It is translated as CASSVGSQIAARGEKLFF.

The genes are TRBV5-1 and TRBJ1-3, with D perhaps matching TRBD1 (5 bases). Trimming left V 0 bases short and J 7 bases short, with 14 bases between. Germline lookup yields CDR1 SGHRS and CDR2 YFSETQ. The CDR3 runs 15 residues. Written as DNA, the CDR3 is TGCGCCAGCAGCTTGGCCACGTGGGGGGACAACACCATATATTTT. This sequence encodes CASSLATWGDNTIYF.

This clone has only a few counts. The DNA of the CDR3 is TGTGCCAGCCGCTCCCTCGGTCCTCGGCGGAATTCACCCCTCCACTTT. The encoded protein is CASRSLGPRRNSPLHF. The rearrangement uses TRBV27 and TRBJ1-6; D not resolved. The length of the CDR3 is 16 residues. Germline CDR1 MNHEY, CDR2 SMNVEV (reference sequence). Trimming removed 8 bases at V and 7 bases at J, with 21 bases between.

The chain couples TRBV6-5 to TRBJ2-5; 9 nucleotides line up with TRBD1. The length of the CDR3 is 12 residues. With V trimmed by 5 bases and J by 5 bases, 0 bases remained unmatched. Per germline, CDR1 MNHEY and CDR2 SVGAGI. The CDR3 sequence: CASSTGGETQYF. The DNA of the CDR3 is TGTGCCAGCAGTACAGGGGGCGAGACCCAGTACTTC.

The chain couples TRBV30 to TRBJ1-3; D gene unclear. The germline gives CDR1 GTSNPN, CDR2 SVGIG (reference sequence). Trimming pared 0 bases from V and 8 bases from J, leaving 8 bases between. There are 12 residues in the CDR3. CDR3 residues: CAWSVLLDTIYF. CDR3 nucleotide sequence: TGTGCCTGGAGTGTACTTCTCGACACCATATATTTT. Combining the CDR3 with reference TRBV30 and TRBJ1-3 gives the whole variable domain SQTIHQWPATLVQPVGSPLSLECTVEGTSNPNLYWYRQAAGRGLQLLFYSVGIGQISSEVPQNLSASRPQDRQFILSSKKLLLSDSGFYLCAWSVLLDTIYFGEGSWLTVV.

The chain links TRBV30 to TRBJ1-4; a possible D gene is TRBD1 (5 bases). This CDR3 spans 13 amino acids. V lost 7 bases to trimming and J lost 4 bases, with 13 bases between them. CDR1 is GTSNPN, CDR2 SVGIG, per germline (reference sequence). As DNA, the CDR3 is TGTGCCTTCGGGAGGGACGGTAATGAAAAACTGTTTTTT. It is translated as CAFGRDGNEKLFF.

The rearrangement uses TRBV7-2 and TRBJ2-5; 8 nucleotides line up with TRBD2. This CDR3 spans 15 amino acids. Per the germline V gene, CDR1 is SGHTA and CDR2 is FQGNSA. V was pared by 1 base and J by 4 bases, with 5 bases of the junction left unmatched. CDR3 nucleotides: TGTGCCAGCAGCTTAGTAGCGGGGTCTCGAGAGACCCAGTACTTC. The encoded protein is CASSLVAGSRETQYF.

The chain couples TRBV7-2 to TRBJ2-3; 10 positions match TRBD2. The CDR3 has 16 residues. The V gene's germline CDR1 is SGHTA and CDR2 FQGNSA. With 1 base clipped from V and 3 bases from J, the junction kept 4 bases outside the gene matches. CDR3 sequence: CASSLVSGGTTDTQYF. The CDR3 DNA follows: TGTGCCAGCAGCTTAGTTAGCGGGGGGACTACAGATACGCAGTATTTT.

V is TRBV5-1 and J is TRBJ2-7, with D possibly being TRBD2 (6 bases). V lost 2 bases and J 0 bases, leaving 12 bases between the germline ends. This CDR3 is 15 amino acids long. CDR1 is SGHRS and CDR2 is YFSETQ in the germline V gene. The CDR3, as DNA: TGCGCCAGCAGCTTCCGAGCGGGCAGCTCCTACGAGCAGTACTTC. It translates to CASSFRAGSSYEQYF.